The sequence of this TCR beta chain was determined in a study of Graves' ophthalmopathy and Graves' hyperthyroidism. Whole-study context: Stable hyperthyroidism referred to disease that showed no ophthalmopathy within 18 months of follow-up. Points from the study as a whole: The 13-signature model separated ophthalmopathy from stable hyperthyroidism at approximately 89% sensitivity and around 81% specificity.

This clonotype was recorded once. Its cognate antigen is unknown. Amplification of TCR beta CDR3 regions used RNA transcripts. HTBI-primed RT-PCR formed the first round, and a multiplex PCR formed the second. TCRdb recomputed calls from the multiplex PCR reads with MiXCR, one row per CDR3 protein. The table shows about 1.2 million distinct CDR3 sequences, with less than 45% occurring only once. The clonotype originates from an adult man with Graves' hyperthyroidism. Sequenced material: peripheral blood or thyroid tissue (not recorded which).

CDR3 sequence reads: CASSVLGSAQETQYF. CDR3 DNA sequence: TGCGCCAGCAGTGTGTTGGGCAGCGCCCAAGAGACCCAGTACTTC. The gene calls are TRBV10-2 and TRBJ2-5; D ambiguous. V lost 4 bases, J lost 1 base, and 13 bases lay in between. The CDR3 contains 15 residues. Germline CDR1 is WSHSY and CDR2 is SAAADI.